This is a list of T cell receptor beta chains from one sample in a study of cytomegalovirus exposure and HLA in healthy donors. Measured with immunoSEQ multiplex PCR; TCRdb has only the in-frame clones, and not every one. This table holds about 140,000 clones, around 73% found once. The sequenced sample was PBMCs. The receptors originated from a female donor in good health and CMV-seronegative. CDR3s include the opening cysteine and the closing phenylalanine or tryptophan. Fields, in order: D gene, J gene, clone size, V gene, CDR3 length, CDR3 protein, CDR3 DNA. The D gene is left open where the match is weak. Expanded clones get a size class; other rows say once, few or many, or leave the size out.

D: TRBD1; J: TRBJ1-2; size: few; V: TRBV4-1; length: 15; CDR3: CASSYQDRADYGYTF; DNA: TGCGCCAGCAGCTACCAGGACAGGGCGGACTATGGCTACACCTTC
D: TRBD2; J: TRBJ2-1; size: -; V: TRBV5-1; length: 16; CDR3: CASSSQGAGGPNEQFF; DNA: TGCGCCAGCAGCTCCCAAGGGGCGGGGGGACCCAATGAGCAGTTCTTC
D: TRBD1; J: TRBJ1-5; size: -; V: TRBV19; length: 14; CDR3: CASSRDRSGQPQHF; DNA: TGTGCCAGTAGTAGGGACAGATCCGGCCAGCCCCAGCATTTT
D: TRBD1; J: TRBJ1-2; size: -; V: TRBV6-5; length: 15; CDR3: CASRPGTGGDYGYTF; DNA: TGTGCCAGCAGGCCCGGGACAGGGGGCGACTATGGCTACACCTTC
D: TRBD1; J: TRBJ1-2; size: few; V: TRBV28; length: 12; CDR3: CASNRGEYGYTF; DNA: TGTGCCAGCAACAGGGGAGAATATGGCTACACCTTC
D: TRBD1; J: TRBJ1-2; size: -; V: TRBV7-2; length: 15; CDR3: CASSFSGTGIHGYTF; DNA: TGTGCCAGCAGCTTTTCCGGGACAGGGATACATGGCTACACCTTC
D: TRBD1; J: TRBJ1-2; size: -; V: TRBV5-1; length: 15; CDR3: CASAIRQGASYGYTF; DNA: TGCGCCAGCGCGATTAGACAGGGGGCGTCCTATGGCTACACCTTC
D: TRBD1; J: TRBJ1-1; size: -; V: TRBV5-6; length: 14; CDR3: CASSLRTGGDEAFF; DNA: TGTGCCAGCAGCTTGAGGACAGGGGGCGATGAAGCTTTCTTT
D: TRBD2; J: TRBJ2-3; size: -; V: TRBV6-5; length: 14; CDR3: CASSYIERGDTQYF; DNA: TGTGCCAGCAGTTACATTGAGCGGGGAGATACGCAGTATTTT
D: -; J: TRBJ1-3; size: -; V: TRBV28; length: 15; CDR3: CASTPTARPGNTIYF; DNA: TGTGCCAGCACTCCTACCGCACGTCCTGGAAACACCATATATTTT
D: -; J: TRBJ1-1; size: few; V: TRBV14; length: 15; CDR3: CASRARGQPNTEAFF; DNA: TGTGCCAGCAGGGCACGAGGACAGCCGAACACTGAAGCTTTCTTT
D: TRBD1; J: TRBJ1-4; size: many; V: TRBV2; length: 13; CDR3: CASRRNRGEKLFF; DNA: TGTGCCAGCAGGAGAAACAGGGGGGAAAAACTGTTTTTT
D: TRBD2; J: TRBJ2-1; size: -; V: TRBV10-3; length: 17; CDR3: CAISEPDLAGGPDEQFF; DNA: TGTGCCATCAGTGAACCGGATCTAGCGGGAGGGCCCGATGAGCAGTTCTTC
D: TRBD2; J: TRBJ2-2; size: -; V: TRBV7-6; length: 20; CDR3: CASSQAKGLAGGTFDGELFF; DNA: TGTGCCAGCAGCCAAGCTAAGGGACTAGCGGGAGGGACGTTTGACGGGGAGCTGTTTTTT
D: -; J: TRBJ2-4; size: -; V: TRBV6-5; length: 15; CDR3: CASTISLSAKNIQYF; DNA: TGTGCCAGCACCATTAGTCTTTCGGCCAAAAACATTCAGTACTTC
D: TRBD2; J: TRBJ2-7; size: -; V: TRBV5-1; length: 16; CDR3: CASSLLTGGAVYEQYF; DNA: TGCGCCAGCAGCTTGCTGACGGGAGGCGCGGTCTACGAGCAGTACTTC
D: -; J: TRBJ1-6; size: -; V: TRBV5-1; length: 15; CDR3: CASSLAPTDWSPLHF; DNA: TGCGCCAGCAGCTTGGCCCCGACGGACTGGTCACCCCTCCACTTT
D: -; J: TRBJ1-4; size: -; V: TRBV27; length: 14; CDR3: CASSFFAGNEKLFF; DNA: TGTGCCAGCAGTTTTTTTGCAGGGAATGAAAAACTGTTTTTT
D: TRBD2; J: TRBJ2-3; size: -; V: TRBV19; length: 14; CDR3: CASKSGGDTDTQYF; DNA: TGTGCCAGTAAAAGCGGGGGGGACACAGATACGCAGTATTTT
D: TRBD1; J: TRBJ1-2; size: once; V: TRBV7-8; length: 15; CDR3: CASSTRTGGASPYTF; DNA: TGTGCCAGCAGCACCAGGACAGGGGGCGCAAGTCCCTACACCTTC
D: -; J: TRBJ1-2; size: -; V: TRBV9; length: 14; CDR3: CASSVESQGRGYTF; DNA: TGTGCCAGCAGCGTAGAGTCCCAGGGCCGCGGCTACACCTTC
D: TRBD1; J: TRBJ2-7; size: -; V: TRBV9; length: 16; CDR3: CASSVGTGTGNGEQYF; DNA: TGTGCCAGCAGCGTAGGAACCGGGACAGGGAACGGCGAGCAGTACTTC
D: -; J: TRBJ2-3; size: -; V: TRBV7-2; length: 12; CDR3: CASSLGLATQYF; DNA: TGTGCCAGCAGCTTAGGGCTAGCAACGCAGTATTTT
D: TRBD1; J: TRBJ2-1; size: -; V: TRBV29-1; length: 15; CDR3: CSVPPGGTGDNEQFF; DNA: TGCAGCGTTCCCCCGGGGGGGACAGGGGACAATGAGCAGTTCTTC
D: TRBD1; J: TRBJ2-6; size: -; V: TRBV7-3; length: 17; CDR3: CASSLDRDISGANVLTF; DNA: TGTGCCAGCAGCTTGGACAGGGACATCTCTGGGGCCAACGTCCTGACTTTC
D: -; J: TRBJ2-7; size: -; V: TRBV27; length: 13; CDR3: CASSPGTPYEQYF; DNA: TGTGCCAGCAGTCCCGGGACACCCTACGAGCAGTACTTC
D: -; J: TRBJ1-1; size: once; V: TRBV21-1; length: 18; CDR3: CASSKAVQGPRRNTEAFF; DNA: TGTGCCAGCAGCAAAGCCGTCCAGGGGCCCCGGAGAAACACTGAAGCTTTCTTT
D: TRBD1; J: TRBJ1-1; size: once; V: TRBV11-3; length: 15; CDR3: CASSLDNTGGNEAFF; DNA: TGTGCCAGCAGCTTAGATAACACAGGGGGAAATGAAGCTTTCTTT
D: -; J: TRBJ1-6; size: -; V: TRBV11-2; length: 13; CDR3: CASSFVRNSPLHF; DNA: TGTGCCAGCAGCTTTGTACGGAATTCACCCCTCCACTTT
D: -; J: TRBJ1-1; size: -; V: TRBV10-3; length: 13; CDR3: CAISELENTEAFF; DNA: TGTGCCATCAGTGAGTTAGAGAACACTGAAGCTTTCTTT
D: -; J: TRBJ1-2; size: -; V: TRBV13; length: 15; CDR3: CASSSTGDTLYGYTF; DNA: TGTGCCAGCAGCTCTACCGGGGACACCCTCTATGGCTACACCTTC
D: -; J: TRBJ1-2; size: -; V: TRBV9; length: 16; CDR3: CASSGSLIQENYGYTF; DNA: TGTGCCAGCAGCGGCTCGCTTATACAGGAGAACTATGGCTACACCTTC
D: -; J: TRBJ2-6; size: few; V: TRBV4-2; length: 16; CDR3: CASSQDTQFGANVLTF; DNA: TGTGCCAGCAGCCAAGATACGCAGTTCGGGGCCAACGTCCTGACTTTC
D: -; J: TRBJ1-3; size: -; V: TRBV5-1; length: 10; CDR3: CASPVNTIYF; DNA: TGCGCCAGCCCGGTAAACACCATATATTTT
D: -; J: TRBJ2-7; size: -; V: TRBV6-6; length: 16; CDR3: CASSYSGAVVDYEQYF; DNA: TGTGCCAGCAGTTACTCGGGGGCAGTAGTAGACTACGAGCAGTACTTC
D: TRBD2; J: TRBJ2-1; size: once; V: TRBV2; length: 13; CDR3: CARRTSGGNEQFF; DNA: TGTGCCAGACGGACTAGCGGGGGAAATGAGCAGTTCTTC
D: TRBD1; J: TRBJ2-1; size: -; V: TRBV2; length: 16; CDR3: CASSERGGQGFWVQFF; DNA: TGTGCCAGCAGTGAAAGAGGGGGACAGGGGTTTTGGGTGCAGTTCTTC
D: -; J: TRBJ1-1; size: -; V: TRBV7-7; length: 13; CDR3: CASSPQENTEAFF; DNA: TGTGCTAGCAGCCCACAGGAGAACACTGAAGCTTTCTTT
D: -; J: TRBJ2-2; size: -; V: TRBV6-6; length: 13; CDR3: CASSYYITGELFF; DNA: TGTGCCAGCAGTTACTATATCACCGGGGAGCTGTTTTTT
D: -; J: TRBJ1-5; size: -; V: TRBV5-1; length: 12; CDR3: CASSLAGGTQHF; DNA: TGCGCCAGCAGCTTGGCCGGGGGGACCCAGCATTTT
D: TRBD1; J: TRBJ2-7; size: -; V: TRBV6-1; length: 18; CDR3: CASSGLGTGFSSRYEQYF; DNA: TGTGCCAGCAGTGGACTAGGGACAGGGTTCTCATCTCGCTACGAGCAGTACTTC
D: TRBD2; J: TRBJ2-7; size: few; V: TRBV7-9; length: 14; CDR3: CASSRGLAGVEQYF; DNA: TGTGCCAGCAGCCGGGGACTAGCGGGAGTCGAGCAGTACTTC
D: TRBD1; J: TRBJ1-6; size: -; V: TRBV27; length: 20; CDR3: CASSLSGEGPGTGGQSPLHF; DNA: TGTGCCAGCAGTTTATCGGGAGAGGGACCGGGGACAGGGGGTCAGTCACCCCTCCACTTT
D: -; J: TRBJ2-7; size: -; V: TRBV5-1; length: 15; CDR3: CASSLAVGESYEQYF; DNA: TGCGCCAGCAGCTTGGCCGTGGGAGAGTCGTACGAGCAGTACTTC
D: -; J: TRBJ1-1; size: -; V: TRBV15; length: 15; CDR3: CATSRGGGTNTEAFF; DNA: TGTGCCACCAGCAGAGGAGGGGGAACGAACACTGAAGCTTTCTTT
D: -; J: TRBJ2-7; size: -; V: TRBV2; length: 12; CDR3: CASKQISYEQYF; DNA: TGTGCCAGCAAACAGATCTCCTACGAGCAGTACTTC
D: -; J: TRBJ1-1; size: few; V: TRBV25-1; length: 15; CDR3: CASREEQGEYTEAFF; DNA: TGTGCCAGCAGGGAGGAACAGGGTGAATACACTGAAGCTTTCTTT
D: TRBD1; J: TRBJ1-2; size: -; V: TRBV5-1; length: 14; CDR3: CASSPQGASGGYTF; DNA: TGCGCCAGCAGCCCCCAGGGGGCGAGTGGAGGCTACACCTTC
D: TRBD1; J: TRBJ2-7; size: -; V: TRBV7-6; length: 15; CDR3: CASSITPTGRYEQYF; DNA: TGTGCCAGCAGCATAACCCCGACAGGGCGGTACGAGCAGTACTTC
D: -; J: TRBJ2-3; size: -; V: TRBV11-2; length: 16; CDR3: CASSSPGQPSTDTQYF; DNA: TGTGCCAGCAGCTCCCCGGGACAACCGAGTACAGATACGCAGTATTTT
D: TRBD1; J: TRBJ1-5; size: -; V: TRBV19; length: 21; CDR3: CASSIGPGQGAAGRSNQPQHF; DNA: TGTGCCAGTAGTATAGGTCCGGGACAGGGGGCCGCTGGTCGTAGCAATCAGCCCCAGCATTTT
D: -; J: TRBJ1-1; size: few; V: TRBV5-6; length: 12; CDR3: CASSFRRTEAFF; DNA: TGTGCCAGCAGCTTTCGCCGGACTGAAGCTTTCTTT
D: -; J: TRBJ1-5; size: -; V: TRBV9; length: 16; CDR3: CASSVVGREERQPQHF; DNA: TGTGCCAGCAGCGTAGTGGGCAGGGAAGAACGACAGCCCCAGCATTTT
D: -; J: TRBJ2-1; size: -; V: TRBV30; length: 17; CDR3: CAWSGSIVDSPYNEQFF; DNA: TGTGCCTGGAGTGGATCCATCGTTGACTCGCCTTACAATGAGCAGTTCTTC